This T cell receptor beta chain was identified during a study of T cell changes during pregnancy in multiple sclerosis (dated by TCRdb to between 2017 and 2020). Regarding the study in general: The study looked at changes in the T cell repertoire across pregnancy in women with multiple sclerosis.

Libraries were prepared through the immunoSEQ multiplex PCR assay. Not all clones reach the TCRdb copy of this immuneACCESS table, which keeps in-frame sequences only. Checked studies attribute under half of the gap to unresolved V genes and leave the rest unexplained. The sample profile shows roughly 75,000 clones; approximately 94% of them were found once. The ten biggest clones cover roughly 2.6% of the sample. Inclusive of the bounding cysteine and phenylalanine, the CDR3 is 13 residues long. The entry retains the CDR3 DNA only, 39 bases that are in frame from base 1. CDR1 and CDR2, per the germline V gene (reference sequence), are LNHDA and SQIVND. Unmatched junction bases come to 5, with V trimmed by 6 bases and J by 7 bases. This clone was observed once. It lacks a known antigen. Qualities for individual bases were not recorded, and no much larger clone is one base off.

Sequences were derived from peripheral blood, sampled after pregnancy. The chain is made from TRBV19 and TRBJ2-1, with TRBD1 identical over 8 junction bases. This clonotype was obtained from a female donor in good health, enrolled as a control in a pregnancy study. The nucleotides read TGTGCCAGTAGGCAGGGGGCATGGAATGAGCAGTTCTTC. This gives the protein CASRQGAWNEQFF.